The sequence of this TCR beta chain was determined in a study of T-cell memory formation after mild COVID-19. Study-level results: Cross-reactive memory appears to have joined, as suggested by some responding clones showing up in pre-infection memory.

This clonotype was seen a few times. Its antigen is currently unknown. V dropped 10 bases and J dropped 6; count of bases not matched to a gene: 10. CDR1 MNHNS and CDR2 SASEGT come from the germline V gene. This CDR3 region has 15 residues. TCRalpha and TCRbeta libraries used 5'RACE with constant-segment primers and UMIs. TCRdb processed the 5' RACE reads anew with MiXCR; each CDR3 protein has one entry. The data contain around 340,000 distinct CDR3 sequences, around 21% of them singletons. Source material: PBMCs or a T cell subset sorted from them (not recorded which). The sequence came from an adult woman who had mild COVID-19 (a few samples of this study predate the infection). Cell type and time point are not known. The V call is TRBV6-1, the J call TRBJ2-2, with 11 bases that match TRBD2. The CDR3 DNA follows: TGTGCCACCGACCAGACTAGCGGGAATCCCGGGGAGCTGTTTTTT. The encoded protein is CATDQTSGNPGELFF.